The 18 T cell receptor beta chains given below trace back to one sample, sequenced in a study of cytomegalovirus exposure and HLA in healthy donors. PCR used 60 Vbeta primers and 13 Jbeta primers. Profiled with immunoSEQ multiplex PCR; TCRdb holds only in-frame clones, not every one. Of 100,000 to 150,000 clones listed, roughly four fifths were seen once; the top ten hold approximately 3.6%. The sample was PBMCs. The source of these receptors is a woman between 35 and 50 years old in good health and CMV-seropositive.

V usage is TRBV9 and J usage is TRBJ2-1, with TRBD2 as a possible D gene (5 bases). Germline CDR1 and CDR2: SGDLS and YYNGEE. The V and J ends lost 0 bases and 1 base respectively, with 8 bases between them. The CDR3 consists of 15 residues. The CDR3 DNA sequence: TGTGCCAGCAGCGTAGAGGGCGGGTCCTACAATGAGCAGTTCTTC. Amino acids: CASSVEGGSYNEQFF.

V and J are TRBV6-5 and TRBJ1-6; D perhaps matches TRBD1 (5 bases). CDR1 and CDR2 (germline): MNHEY, SVGAGI. CDR3 length equals 16 residues. With 4 bases removed from V and 1 base from J, the gap between germline ends came to 11 bases. CDR3 residues: CASSSSRQSYNSPLHF. The CDR3, as DNA: TGTGCCAGCAGTTCCTCGAGACAGTCCTATAATTCACCCCTCCACTTT.

The chain has TRBV7-8 and TRBJ1-1, with TRBD1 matching 7 bases. CDR3 length: 15 residues. Germline lookup yields CDR1 SGHVS and CDR2 FQNEAQ. With V trimmed by 0 bases and J by 1 base, 2 bases remained unmatched. The CDR3 here is CASSLAGTANTEAFF. The CDR3 coding sequence is TGTGCCAGCAGCTTAGCAGGGACAGCGAACACTGAAGCTTTCTTT.

The chain joins TRBV4-3 to TRBJ1-1; 8 bases are a match to TRBD1. The CDR3 has 14 residues. The V gene's germline CDR1 is LGHNA and CDR2 YSLEER. V was pared by 4 bases and J by 3 bases, with 4 bases of the junction left unmatched. CDR3 in DNA: TGCGCCAGCAGCCTACTACAGGGGGACACTGAAGCTTTCTTT. It codes for CASSLLQGDTEAFF.

V and J are TRBV21-1 and TRBJ2-1; the DNA was not used to check the table's D call, TRBD1. TRBV21-1 is flagged as a pseudogene. CDR3 length: 18 amino acids. DNA of the CDR3: TGTGCCAGCGGCCGGGACAGGGATACGGGAATGGCCTACAATGAGCAGTTCTTC. It translates to CASGRDRDTGMAYNEQFF.

V gene TRBV7-6 combines with J gene TRBJ2-5, with TRBD2 matching 13 bases. Germline V gene lookup returns CDR1 SGHVS and CDR2 FNYEAQ. CDR3 length equals 22 residues. The ends lost 1 base at V and 4 bases at J; junction bases unmatched: 21. DNA for the CDR3: TGTGCCAGCAGCTTAGGCCCCTGGACTAGCGGGAGTATATCTCCAATGGGAGAGACCCAGTACTTC. This encodes CASSLGPWTSGSISPMGETQYF.

The chain couples TRBV29-1 to TRBJ1-2, with D possibly being TRBD1 (5 bases). The CDR3 loop spans 13 amino acids. The germline CDR1 and CDR2 sequences are SQVTM and ANQGSEA. CDR3 loop: CGAEQGLDYGYTF. The DNA for the CDR3 is TGCGGCGCAGAGCAGGGCCTTGACTATGGCTACACCTTC.

As for this clone: Additional DNA sequences in this sample encode the identical CDR3. The chain couples TRBV30 to TRBJ1-1, with a possible D match to TRBD1 (5 bases). CDR3 length equals 13 residues. Germline CDR1 is GTSNPN and CDR2 is SVGIG (reference sequence). The V gene lost 0 bases and the J gene lost 2 bases, with 7 bases spanning the gap. CDR3 DNA: TGTGCCTGGAGTGTTCAGGGAAACACTGAAGCTTTCTTT. Translated: CAWSVQGNTEAFF.

In this sample, this clone turned up once. In DNA, the CDR3 is TGTGCCAGCAGTTATAGCGGGGTAGGCTCCCAAGAGACCCAGTACTTC. It is translated as CASSYSGVGSQETQYF. The rearrangement links TRBV27 to TRBJ2-5, with 8 positions matching TRBD2. The ends lost 4 bases at V and 1 base at J; junction bases unmatched: 8. The CDR3 sequence is 16 residues long. Germline V gene lookup returns CDR1 MNHEY and CDR2 SMNVEV (reference sequence).

The chain combines TRBV5-1 with TRBJ2-7; 10 bases are shared with TRBD2. The CDR3 consists of 14 residues. V was pared by 5 bases and J by 5 bases, with 7 bases of the junction left unmatched. CDR1 is SGHRS, CDR2 YFSETQ, per germline. The CDR3 nucleotides are TGCGCCAGCAGGGTTCTAGCGGGAGTACACGAGCAGTACTTC. Translation: CASRVLAGVHEQYF.

The chain uses TRBV28 and TRBJ2-5; possible D gene TRBD1, 5 bases. The DNA matches TRBJ2-7 better at its end, which makes the J call doubtful. The germline gives CDR1 MDHEN, CDR2 SYDVKM. The CDR3 is made up of 14 amino acids. The CDR3 spells CASSSNRFGYEQYF. CDR3 nucleotides: TGTGCCAGCAGTAGCAACAGGTTTGGCTACGAGCAGTACTTC.

This sequence joins TRBV28 and TRBJ2-5, with D hard to call. V was clipped by 7 bases and J by 2 bases, with 17 bases between them. Germline V gene data show CDR1 as MDHEN and CDR2 as SYDVKM. This CDR3 region has 15 residues. The CDR3 region is CASMLSGEPQETQYF. Written as DNA, the CDR3 is TGTGCCAGCATGTTGTCAGGCGAACCTCAAGAGACCCAGTACTTC.

The J gene is TRBJ2-2, the V gene TRBV6-1, with 8 bases aligning to TRBD1. After removal of 4 bases from V and 5 bases from J, the junction contained 9 bases not matched to a gene. The CDR3 runs 16 residues. In germline, CDR1 is MNHNS, CDR2 SASEGT. This CDR3 reads CASSGLLRGRTGELFF. The CDR3 nucleotides read TGTGCCAGCAGTGGTCTGCTCAGGGGGCGGACCGGGGAGCTGTTTTTT.

The chain recombines TRBV29-1 with TRBJ1-3; possible D gene TRBD1, 6 bases. Judging by the DNA end, TRBJ2-2 fits better; the J call may be wrong. Germline V gene lookup returns CDR1 SQVTM and CDR2 ANQGSEA. This CDR3 contains 13 residues. The CDR3 reads CSDRDTYTGELFF. Here the CDR3 DNA reads TGCAGCGACAGGGACACCTACACCGGGGAGCTGTTTTTT.

The chain uses TRBV5-1 and TRBJ1-1; D ambiguous. This CDR3 has 15 residues. Germline assignment: CDR1 SGHRS and CDR2 YFSETQ. Trimming shortened V by 4 bases and J by 7 bases, and 20 bases separated the two germline ends. The DNA of the CDR3 is TGCGCCAGCAGCCAGCATTACAGAAACGAAGGTGAAGCTTTCTTT. It specifies CASSQHYRNEGEAFF.

The chain is built from TRBV7-9 and TRBJ2-1; 7 bases are a match to TRBD1. The junction had 0 bases not matched to a gene; V was cut back by 1 base and J by 6 bases. Germline lookup yields CDR1 SEHNR and CDR2 FQNEAQ (reference sequence). This CDR3 region has 13 residues. As DNA, the CDR3 is TGTGCCAGCAGCTTAGGGACAGGCAATGAGCAGTTCTTC. Residues: CASSLGTGNEQFF.

The chain is built from TRBV30 and TRBJ2-5; D may be TRBD2 (6 bases). Germline CDR1 GTSNPN, CDR2 SVGIG (reference sequence). V lost 0 bases, J lost 0 bases, and 11 bases lay in between. This CDR3 comprises 15 residues. Here the CDR3 reads CAWSVQAGNQETQYF. CDR3 nucleotides: TGTGCCTGGAGTGTACAGGCGGGAAACCAAGAGACCCAGTACTTC.

The V gene is TRBV7-9, the J gene TRBJ2-2; D is possibly TRBD1 (5 bases). The ends were cut back, 8 bases at V and 6 bases at J, with 10 bases in the middle. This CDR3 has 12 amino acids. The germline V gene encodes CDR1 SEHNR and CDR2 FQNEAQ (reference sequence). In DNA form, the CDR3 reads TGTGCCAGCGGGAAGACAGCCGGGGAGCTGTTTTTT. Encoded protein: CASGKTAGELFF.